This record looks at one T cell receptor beta chain sequence and its context. This clonotype showed up many times. The clone's antigen remains unknown. Within one base of it there is no much larger clone, and no base qualities were kept. Library preparation used PCR. This sample was sequenced with an Illumina HiSeq 2500. TCR libraries were prepared with molecular barcoding, using unique molecular identifiers to normalize TCRbeta repertoire quantification. TCRdb reran the public reads through fastp at Q25 and MiXCR, keeping productive beta chains. Merged by CDR3 protein, the rows form single entries marked with the most common genes and DNA. The sample yields about 640,000 distinct CDR3 sequences; around a sixth were counted once. Approximately 1% of the sample comes from the top ten. This specimen belongs to a study of T-cell reconstitution after alpha-beta-depleted transplantation in children (dated by TCRdb to the mid-2010s). Describing the broader study: Using TCR repertoire profiling, the study followed T-cell immune reconstitution in a quantitative way in children after TCRalphabeta/CD19-depleted allogeneic hematopoietic cell transplantation.

V was cut back by 1 base and J by 0 bases, leaving a gap of 16 bases between them. There are 17 amino acids in the CDR3, from cysteine to phenylalanine inclusive. CDR3 DNA is the only sequence kept; it has 51 bases, read in frame from the first base. The germline V gene (reference sequence) yields DFQATT for CDR1 and SNEGSKA for CDR2. Specimen: PBMCs from the stem cell graft donor, collected from the stem cell graft. The chain joins TRBV20-1 to TRBJ1-5; a confident D gene designation cannot be given. This clonotype originated in a human donor who donated a stem cell graft to a child with acute myeloid leukemia. The CDR3 protein: CSARVISWVYSNQPQHF. The nucleotide sequence reads TGCAGTGCTAGAGTCATATCATGGGTATATAGCAATCAGCCCCAGCATTTT.